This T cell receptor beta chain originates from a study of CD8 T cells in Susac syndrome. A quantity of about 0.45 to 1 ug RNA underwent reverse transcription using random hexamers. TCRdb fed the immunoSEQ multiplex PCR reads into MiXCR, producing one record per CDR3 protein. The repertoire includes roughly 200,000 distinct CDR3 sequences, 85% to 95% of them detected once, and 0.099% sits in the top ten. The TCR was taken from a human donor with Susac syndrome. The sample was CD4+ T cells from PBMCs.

In nucleotides, the CDR3 is TGCGCCAGCAGCTTGATGACACCTCAGGGGAAAACTGAAGCTTTCTTT. Residues: CASSLMTPQGKTEAFF. The chain recombines TRBV5-1 with TRBJ1-1, with D maybe TRBD1 (6 bases). Per the germline V gene, CDR1 is SGHRS and CDR2 is YFSETQ. The CDR3 length is 16 residues. Between the trimmed V and J ends, which lost 1 base and 5 bases, there was a span of 18 bases.